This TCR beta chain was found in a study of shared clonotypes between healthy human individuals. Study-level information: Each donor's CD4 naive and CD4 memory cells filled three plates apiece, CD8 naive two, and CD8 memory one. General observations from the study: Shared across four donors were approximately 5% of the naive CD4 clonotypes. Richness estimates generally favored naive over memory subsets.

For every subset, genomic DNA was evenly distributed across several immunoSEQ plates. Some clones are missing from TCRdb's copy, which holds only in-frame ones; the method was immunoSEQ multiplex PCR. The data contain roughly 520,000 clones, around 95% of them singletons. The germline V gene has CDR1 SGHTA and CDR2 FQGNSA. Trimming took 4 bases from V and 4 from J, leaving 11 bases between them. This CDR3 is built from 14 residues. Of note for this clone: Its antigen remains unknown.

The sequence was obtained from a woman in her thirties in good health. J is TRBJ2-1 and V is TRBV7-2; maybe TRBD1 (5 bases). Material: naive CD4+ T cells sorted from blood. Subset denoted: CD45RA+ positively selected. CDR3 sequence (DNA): TGTGCCAGCAGCTACCTGACAGCTTACAATGAGCAGTTCTTC. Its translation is CASSYLTAYNEQFF.